The sequence of this T cell receptor beta chain was determined in a study of blood T cell repertoires in COVID-19. Study summary: Samples of COVID-19 (acute and convalescent) were obtained from the United States, Italy and Spain. T cells, B-cell-depleted T cells, or PBMCs provided the cDNA or gDNA that served as material.

Per the original data handling: Cell counts per sample came from amplifying reference gene primers. The method was immunoSEQ multiplex PCR; TCRdb's version includes in-frame clones alone and lacks a portion of them. That table gives V, J and clone size, and the DNA gave D and trimming. The data hold about 150,000 clones, with around 90% observed a single time. Germline V gene sequence: CDR1 LGHDT, CDR2 YNNKEL (reference sequence). This CDR3 region has 16 residues. V lost 0 bases and J lost 3, with 15 bases in between. The receptor was isolated from a man in his fifties or sixties who had recovered from COVID-19. Input material: peripheral blood. This chain joins TRBV3-1 (or the pseudogene TRBV3-2) and TRBJ2-7; tentatively, D is TRBD1 (6 bases). CDR3 residues: CASSQEQTRGIYEQYF. The CDR3 coding sequence is TGTGCCAGCAGCCAAGAGCAAACTAGGGGGATCTACGAGCAGTACTTC.